This passage covers 30 T cell receptor beta chains from one sample sequenced in a study of shared clonotypes between healthy human individuals. Terminally differentiated effector memory CD45RA+ cells were excluded by CCR7 positive selection of CD45RO-negative cells. Data came from immunoSEQ multiplex PCR; TCRdb stores just in-frame clones and leaves some out. The sample holds about 2.2 million clones; just over 90% are singletons and the top ten take 1.5% to 2%. The sample comprised naive CD8+ T cells from PBMCs. Every receptor here comes from a man between 18 and 29 years old in good health. Some clones in this sample may be carry-over from other donors' samples.

The chain combines TRBV27 with TRBJ1-4; 7 bases map to TRBD1. J gave up 8 bases and V 5 bases, and 8 bases lay outside the gene matches. The CDR3 covers 14 residues. The germline V gene has CDR1 MNHEY and CDR2 SMNVEV (reference sequence). The CDR3 region has the DNA TGTGCCAGCAGTGAGACAGGGAGGAGCGAAAAACTGTTTTTT. This gives the protein CASSETGRSEKLFF.

The rearrangement links TRBV27 to TRBJ2-6, with D perhaps matching TRBD2 (5 bases). Germline-derived CDR1 and CDR2 are MNHEY and SMNVEV (reference sequence). The CDR3 is 18 residues long. V shed 6 bases and J shed 0 bases, with 18 bases lying between them. The CDR3 is CASSLGIGVDSGANVLTF. In DNA form, the CDR3 reads TGTGCCAGCAGCCTCGGGATCGGAGTCGACTCTGGGGCCAACGTCCTGACTTTC.

The chain has TRBV28 and TRBJ2-5; no definite D call. Trimming left V 10 bases short and J 3 bases short, with 21 bases between. Germline V CDR1 and CDR2: MDHEN, SYDVKM. This CDR3 comprises 15 residues. The CDR3 nucleotides read TGTGCCACCATATTAGGCCCGTTTCTTAAAGAGACCCAGTACTTC. Protein product: CATILGPFLKETQYF.

This chain uses TRBV7-9 with TRBJ1-1; D gene uncertain. The germline V gene encodes CDR1 SEHNR and CDR2 FQNEAQ (reference sequence). Between the trimmed V and J ends, which lost 4 bases and 0 bases, there was a span of 15 bases. The CDR3 has 16 residues. CDR3 nucleotide sequence: TGTGCCAGCAGCTCTACGGAGTGGAACATGAACACTGAAGCTTTCTTT. Translation: CASSSTEWNMNTEAFF.

This clone came up once. The same CDR3 is also encoded by other DNA sequences in this sample. The chain is built from TRBV27 and TRBJ2-7, with a weak D call TRBD1 (6 bases). The CDR3 runs 13 residues. Looked up from germline, CDR1 is MNHEY and CDR2 is SMNVEV (reference sequence). V gave up 6 bases and J gave up 2 bases, with 11 bases separating them. The CDR3 spells CASSRTAAYEQYF. The DNA for the CDR3 is TGTGCCAGCAGCCGGACAGCTGCCTACGAGCAGTACTTC.

The gene calls are TRBV18 and TRBJ2-1; D is undetermined. This CDR3 has 12 residues. Trimming removed 0 bases at V and 9 bases at J, with 6 bases between. CDR1 and CDR2 (germline): KGHSH, LQKENI. The CDR3 sequence is CASSPPISEQFF. CDR3 DNA sequence: TGTGCCAGCTCACCACCGATCAGTGAGCAGTTCTTC.

This chain links TRBV2 with TRBJ2-1; the D gene could be TRBD1 or TRBD2 (5 bases each). There are 15 residues in the CDR3. Germline CDR1 SNHLY, CDR2 FYNNEI. V shed 3 bases and J shed 4 bases, with 13 bases lying between them. For the CDR3, the DNA is TGTGCCAGCAGTGATTTGGGGGAAAGATACAATGAGCAGTTCTTC. It specifies CASSDLGERYNEQFF.

On this clone itself: The same CDR3 is also encoded by other DNA sequences in this sample. This chain links TRBV7-9 with TRBJ2-1; D is ambiguous. Trimming removed 0 bases from V and 9 bases from J, with 6 bases in between. The CDR3 is 12 amino acids. Germline loops: CDR1 SEHNR, CDR2 FQNEAQ (reference sequence). In DNA form, the CDR3 reads TGTGCCAGCAGCTTAGCGGGGTCTGAGCAGTTCTTC. Translating it yields CASSLAGSEQFF.

The chain uses TRBV7-9 and TRBJ2-1; D not resolved. V lost 5 bases and J 8 bases, leaving 16 bases between the germline ends. Per the germline V gene, CDR1 is SEHNR and CDR2 is FQNEAQ (reference sequence). This CDR3 comprises 14 residues. CDR3 protein: CASSHPLGFDEQFF. The CDR3 coding sequence is TGTGCCAGCAGCCACCCCTTGGGGTTTGATGAGCAGTTCTTC.

The V gene is TRBV4-1, the J gene TRBJ1-2; a possible D gene is TRBD1 (6 bases). Germline V gene lookup returns CDR1 MGHRA and CDR2 YSYEKL. Trimming removed 1 base at V and 5 bases at J, with 26 bases between. The CDR3 has 19 amino acids. DNA of the CDR3: TGCGCCAGCAGCCAAGTTGGGGAAGAGGGTCCCAGGGGTGGGTATGGCTACACCTTC. Translation: CASSQVGEEGPRGGYGYTF.

The V and J genes are TRBV6-6 and TRBJ1-4, with D possibly TRBD1 on 6 matching bases. Trimming stripped 2 bases from V and 4 bases from J, with 11 bases between. Germline CDR1 MNHNY, CDR2 SVGAGI (reference sequence). This CDR3 region has 15 residues. In nucleotides, the CDR3 is TGTGCCAGCAGTTACGAGCAGGGGTTTAATGAAAAACTGTTTTTT. Protein product: CASSYEQGFNEKLFF.

The chain joins TRBV5-4 to TRBJ2-2; maybe TRBD1 (5 bases). The length of the CDR3 is 14 residues. Looked up from germline, CDR1 is SGHNT and CDR2 is YYREEE (reference sequence). V lost 0 bases and J lost 8, with 11 bases in between. The CDR3 reads CASSLGQGSGELFF. The CDR3, as DNA: TGTGCCAGCAGCTTGGGCCAGGGTTCGGGGGAGCTGTTTTTT.

CDR3 DNA sequence: TGTGCCAGCAGCTTAATCGGGGGAAGCACTGAAGCTTTCTTT. Amino acids: CASSLIGGSTEAFF. This rearrangement joins TRBV7-3 to TRBJ1-1, with a possible D match to TRBD1 (5 bases). Looked up from germline, CDR1 is SGHTA and CDR2 is FQGTGA. Trimming left V 1 base short and J 4 bases short, with 10 bases between. This CDR3 has 14 amino acids.

The chain employs TRBV2 and TRBJ2-7, with TRBD1 matching 7 bases. V lost 6 bases to trimming and J lost 3 bases; unmatched junction nucleotides: 5. There are 13 residues in the CDR3. Germline V gene sequence: CDR1 SNHLY, CDR2 FYNNEI. The CDR3 coding sequence is TGTGCCAGCAGGCTTTACAGGGGCTACGAGCAGTACTTC. Encoded protein: CASRLYRGYEQYF.

This chain links TRBV28 with TRBJ1-5, with 10 bases lining up with TRBD1. The CDR3 length is 15 residues. CDR1 MDHEN and CDR2 SYDVKM come from the germline V gene. V was pared by 8 bases and J by 3 bases, with 7 bases of the junction left unmatched. Here the CDR3 reads CASLAGTGDNQPQHF. The CDR3 nucleotides read TGTGCCAGCCTCGCCGGGACAGGGGACAATCAGCCCCAGCATTTT.

This chain links TRBV28 with TRBJ2-3; D is perhaps TRBD1 (6 bases). Trimming pared 1 base from V and 3 bases from J, leaving 11 bases between. The CDR3 covers 15 residues. Germline V gives CDR1 MDHEN, CDR2 SYDVKM. The CDR3 DNA reads as TGTGCCAGCAGTTTATTTCAGGGGTCGACAGATACGCAGTATTTT. This codes for CASSLFQGSTDTQYF.

The chain recombines TRBV4-3 with TRBJ2-1; 9 nucleotides agree with TRBD2. The CDR3 has 15 amino acids. The trim removed 0 bases at V and 8 bases at J, leaving 5 bases unmatched. The V gene's germline CDR1 is LGHNA and CDR2 YSLEER. The CDR3 protein is CASSQEELAGYEQFF. CDR3 coding DNA: TGCGCCAGCAGCCAAGAGGAGCTAGCGGGGTATGAGCAGTTCTTC.

The gene calls are TRBV11-2 and TRBJ2-2, with a weak D call TRBD1 (6 bases). The CDR3 contains 16 residues. Germline values: CDR1 SGHAT, CDR2 FQNNGV. The V and J ends lost 1 base and 6 bases respectively, with 15 bases between them. For the CDR3, the DNA is TGTGCCAGCAGCTTAGGTTTCCGGACAGAGGCCGGGGAGCTGTTTTTT. It specifies CASSLGFRTEAGELFF.

The V call is TRBV6-5, the J call TRBJ2-7, with D perhaps TRBD2 (5 bases). V was cut by 2 bases and J by 5 bases, with 13 bases left in between. This CDR3 has 14 residues. Germline values: CDR1 MNHEY, CDR2 SVGAGI. The CDR3 DNA sequence: TGTGCCAGCAGTTACCCCGGACTTTTCCACGAGCAGTACTTC. Amino acids: CASSYPGLFHEQYF.

The chain has TRBV19 and TRBJ1-5; D is undetermined. The CDR3 extends over 16 amino acids. V was clipped by 7 bases and J by 2 bases, with 18 bases between them. CDR1 LNHDA and CDR2 SQIVND come from the germline V gene (reference sequence). The CDR3 region has the DNA TGTGCCAGTAATCCTAACCCGGTCGACGGCAATCAGCCCCAGCATTTT. This codes for CASNPNPVDGNQPQHF. The full variable domain, with the rest looked up from reference TRBV19 and TRBJ1-5, is DGGITQSPKYLFRKEGQNVTLSCEQNLNHDAMYWYRQDPGQGLRLIYYSQIVNDFQKGDIAEGYSVSREKKESFPLTVTSAQKNPTAFYLCASNPNPVDGNQPQHFGDGTRLSIL.

This clone appeared once. Other DNA sequences in this specimen translate into the identical CDR3. The chain combines TRBV6-6 with TRBJ1-1, with a tentative D call TRBD1 (5 bases). The CDR3 is 13 amino acids. V lost 2 bases and J lost 3, with 7 bases in between. The germline gives CDR1 MNHNY, CDR2 SVGAGI (reference sequence). In DNA form, the CDR3 reads TGTGCCAGCAGTTACGGAGGGGACACTGAAGCTTTCTTT. It is translated as CASSYGGDTEAFF.

This chain joins TRBV5-6 and TRBJ1-1, with D unresolved. V lost 1 base to trimming and J lost 0 bases, with 10 bases between them. This CDR3 spans 15 amino acids. CDR1 and CDR2 (germline): SGHDT, YYEEEE. CDR3 sequence reads: CASSLWVRMNTEAFF. CDR3 coding DNA: TGTGCCAGCAGCTTGTGGGTCAGGATGAACACTGAAGCTTTCTTT.

The rearrangement joins TRBV19 to TRBJ2-7, with unresolved D. The CDR3 totals 13 residues. Germline loops: CDR1 LNHDA, CDR2 SQIVND (reference sequence). V shed 5 bases and J shed 2 bases, with 10 bases lying between them. CDR3 sequence (DNA): TGTGCCAGTAGTCCCAACCATCCCTACGAGCAGTACTTC. Translation: CASSPNHPYEQYF.

Details on this clone: The sample carries other DNA sequences with the same CDR3. The chain recombines TRBV28 with TRBJ1-3, with unresolved D. The CDR3 runs 14 residues. V lost 3 bases and J 4 bases, leaving 10 bases between the germline ends. The germline V gene has CDR1 MDHEN and CDR2 SYDVKM. Here the CDR3 DNA reads TGTGCCAGCAGTTTCCGGGGTTCAGGAAACACCATATATTTT. This sequence encodes CASSFRGSGNTIYF.

This chain links TRBV7-2 with TRBJ2-4; D not certain. V lost 5 bases to trimming and J lost 6 bases, with 17 bases between them. The CDR3 has 15 residues. Germline CDR1 and CDR2: SGHTA and FQGNSA. The CDR3 nucleotides read TGTGCCAGCAGCAACCGGGCCCCGGCAGGAAACATTCAGTACTTC. Translated, it gives CASSNRAPAGNIQYF.

J is TRBJ1-1 and V is TRBV13, with TRBD1 matching 8 bases. The length of the CDR3 is 14 residues. The V and J ends lost 4 bases and 4 bases, in that order; junction bases with no gene match: 5. Germline values: CDR1 PRHDT, CDR2 FYEKMQ (reference sequence). The CDR3 nucleotides read TGTGCCAGCAGCTCTGGACAGGGAGGCACTGAAGCTTTCTTT. Protein sequence: CASSSGQGGTEAFF.

The chain links TRBV9 to TRBJ2-1; D may match TRBD1 or TRBD2 (5 bases each). Germline-derived CDR1 and CDR2 are SGDLS and YYNGEE. Trimming took 2 bases from V and 7 from J, leaving 28 bases between them. The CDR3 loop spans 19 amino acids. The CDR3: CASSVSPRGSGAKWNEQFF. The CDR3 DNA reads as TGTGCCAGCAGCGTGAGTCCTCGGGGTTCTGGGGCCAAGTGGAATGAGCAGTTCTTC.

This chain uses TRBV5-6 with TRBJ2-7; 12 bases are shared with TRBD2. Trimming at V came to 2 bases and at J to 6 bases, leaving 6 bases not matched to a gene. Germline-derived CDR1 and CDR2 are SGHDT and YYEEEE. CDR3 length: 15 amino acids. Here the CDR3 DNA reads TGTGCCAGCAGCTTAAGGACTAGCGGGGTCCTCGAGCAGTACTTC. This codes for CASSLRTSGVLEQYF.

The gene calls are TRBV5-6 and TRBJ2-7; 9 nucleotides match TRBD1. The V segment lost 4 bases and the J segment 2 bases; nucleotides outside the gene matches: 4. Germline V gives CDR1 SGHDT, CDR2 YYEEEE. The CDR3 covers 14 residues. The CDR3 loop is CASSATGGAYEQYF. CDR3 coding DNA: TGTGCCAGCAGCGCGACAGGGGGAGCCTACGAGCAGTACTTC.

Of note for this clone: This same CDR3 is encoded by further DNA sequences in the sample. The CDR3 DNA reads as TGTGCCAGCAGCGTAGGGGGAGTTAGCAATCAGCCCCAGCATTTT. Translated: CASSVGGVSNQPQHF. The rearrangement links TRBV9 to TRBJ1-5, with D uncertain. This CDR3 spans 15 amino acids. CDR1 SGDLS and CDR2 YYNGEE come from the germline V gene. V was cut by 0 bases and J by 0 bases, with 7 bases left in between.